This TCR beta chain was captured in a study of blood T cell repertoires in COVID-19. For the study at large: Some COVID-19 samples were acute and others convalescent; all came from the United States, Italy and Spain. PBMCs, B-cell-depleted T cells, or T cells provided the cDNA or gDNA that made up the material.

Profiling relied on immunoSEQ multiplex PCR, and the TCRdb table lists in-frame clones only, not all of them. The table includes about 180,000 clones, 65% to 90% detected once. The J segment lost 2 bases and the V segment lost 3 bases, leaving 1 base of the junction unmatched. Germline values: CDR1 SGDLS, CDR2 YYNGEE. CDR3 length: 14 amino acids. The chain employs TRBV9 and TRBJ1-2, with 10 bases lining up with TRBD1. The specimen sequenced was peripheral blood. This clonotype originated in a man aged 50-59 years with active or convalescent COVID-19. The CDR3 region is CASSGTGGNYGYTF. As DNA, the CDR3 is TGTGCCAGCAGCGGGACAGGGGGAAACTATGGCTACACCTTC.